Described below is a single T cell receptor (beta chain) sequence and its context. The target of this receptor is not known. The junction shows a germline mismatch at one end, possibly a read error. This sample is drawn from a study of CD8 T cells in Susac syndrome (dated by TCRdb to between 2019 and 2020). With regard to the full study: Whether CD8+ T cell activation and differentiation in Susac syndrome was antigen driven was tested using repertoire sequencing. CD8+ T cell repertoire clonality was compared between about a dozen healthy donors, around 14 Susac syndrome patients and around 15 multiple sclerosis patients. Results the study describes overall, beyond this receptor: The study acknowledged that relatively few individuals were included in the TCR sequencing and HLA analysis.

RNA was extracted using the RNeasy kit, and roughly 0.5 to 1 microgram was reverse transcribed with random hexamers. TCR beta CDR3 regions were amplified with the immunoSEQ multiplex PCR assay covering 54 Vbeta and 13 Jbeta segments. PCR amplification bias was corrected by using a synthetic template baseline for primer optimization and computational correction. For the original study's pipeline: Reads were annotated to V, D and J genes per IMGT and analyzed with immunoSEQ Analyzer, keeping only productive sequences. To calculate clonality, Shannon entropy was normalized by log2 of the number of productive unique sequences and then subtracted from one. For each patient and control, public and private clones were evaluated among the 100 most prevalent clones. Clones were defined as Susac-specific when absent from the healthy and MS cohorts, from fewer than 1,200 published viral clones and from other ImmuneACCESS disease sequences. Using fastp at Q25 and MiXCR, TCRdb reprocessed the public reads and kept productive beta chains. Each entry merges the rows of one CDR3 protein and shows their most common DNA and genes. TCRdb's processing, not the authors', yielded these V and J calls. The table for this sample lists roughly 150,000 distinct CDR3 sequences; roughly 94% of them were counted only once. The biggest ten clones account for roughly 0.2% of the sample.

Peripheral blood CD8+ and CD4+ T cells from healthy donors, Susac syndrome patients and multiple sclerosis patients were profiled by high-throughput TCR beta sequencing. The multiple sclerosis controls were treatment-naive patients who had stable or active relapsing-remitting disease and met the revised McDonald criteria. Bulk CD8+ and CD4+ T cells were purified by magnetic negative isolation, while CD8+ TEMRA cells were enriched using FACS. Blood was collected in EDTA tubes and processed within 24 hours, with PBMCs isolated through density gradient centrifugation. PBMCs intended for TCR sequencing were cryopreserved in liquid nitrogen and thawed later in a water bath at 37 degrees C. The sorted or isolated CD4+, CD8+ and CD8+ TEMRA cells had a purity of 90% or higher. CDR1 GTSNPN and CDR2 SVGIG are derived from the germline V gene (reference sequence). Inclusive of the bounding cysteine and phenylalanine, the CDR3 is 17 residues long. Only CDR3 DNA remains: 51 bases, in frame from the first base.

The origin of this receptor is a human donor with multiple sclerosis. The sequence is built from TRBV30 and TRBJ1-5, with the D gene not confidently named. What was sequenced was CD8+ T cells from PBMCs. Here the CDR3 is given as CAWSGLNRAGIYQPQHF. The sequence in DNA is TGTGCCTGGAGTGGTCTCAATAGGGCCGGTATTTATCAACCCCAGCATTTT.